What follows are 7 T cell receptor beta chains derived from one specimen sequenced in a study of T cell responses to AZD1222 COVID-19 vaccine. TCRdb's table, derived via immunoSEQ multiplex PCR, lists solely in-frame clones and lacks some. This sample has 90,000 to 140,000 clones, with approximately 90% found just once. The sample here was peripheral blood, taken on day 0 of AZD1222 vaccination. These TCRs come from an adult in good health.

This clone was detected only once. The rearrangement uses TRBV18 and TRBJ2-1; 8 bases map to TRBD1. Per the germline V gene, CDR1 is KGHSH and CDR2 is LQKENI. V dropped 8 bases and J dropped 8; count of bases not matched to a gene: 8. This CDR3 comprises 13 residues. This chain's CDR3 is CASTAGGGDEQFF. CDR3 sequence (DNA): TGTGCCAGCACGGCAGGGGGCGGCGATGAGCAGTTCTTC.

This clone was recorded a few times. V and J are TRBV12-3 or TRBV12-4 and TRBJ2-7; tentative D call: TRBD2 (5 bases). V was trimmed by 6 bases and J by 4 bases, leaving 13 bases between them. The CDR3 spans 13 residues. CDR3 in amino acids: CASRDTLEYEQYF. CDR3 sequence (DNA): TGTGCCAGCAGAGACACACTAGAGTACGAGCAGTACTTC.

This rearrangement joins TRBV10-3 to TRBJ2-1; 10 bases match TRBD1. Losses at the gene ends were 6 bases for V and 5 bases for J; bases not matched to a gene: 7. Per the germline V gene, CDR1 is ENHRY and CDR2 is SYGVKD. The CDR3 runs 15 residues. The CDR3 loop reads CAIRTDRGENNEQFF. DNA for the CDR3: TGTGCCATCAGAACGGACAGGGGGGAAAACAATGAGCAGTTCTTC.

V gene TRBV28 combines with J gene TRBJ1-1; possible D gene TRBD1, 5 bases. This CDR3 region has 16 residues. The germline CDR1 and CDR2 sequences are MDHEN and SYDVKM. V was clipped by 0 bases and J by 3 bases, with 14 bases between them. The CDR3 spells CASSLWRRATDTEAFF. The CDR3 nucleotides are TGTGCCAGCAGTTTATGGCGCAGGGCGACTGACACTGAAGCTTTCTTT.

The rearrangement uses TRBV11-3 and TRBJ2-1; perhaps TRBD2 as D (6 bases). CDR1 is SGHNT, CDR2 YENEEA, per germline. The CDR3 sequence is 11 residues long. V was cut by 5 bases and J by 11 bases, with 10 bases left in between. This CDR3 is CASSRDSQQFF. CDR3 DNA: TGTGCCAGCAGCCGGGACTCCCAGCAGTTCTTC.

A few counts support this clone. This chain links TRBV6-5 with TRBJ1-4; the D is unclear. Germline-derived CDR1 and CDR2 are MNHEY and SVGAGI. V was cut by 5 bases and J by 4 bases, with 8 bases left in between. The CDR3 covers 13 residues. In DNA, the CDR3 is TGTGCCAGCAGTATGACGTATAATGAAAAACTGTTTTTT. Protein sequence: CASSMTYNEKLFF.

The DNA for the CDR3 is TGCGCCAGCAGTTCCCTACAGGGGAAAGCTTTCTTT. Amino acids: CASSSLQGKAFF. This chain links TRBV5-1 with TRBJ1-1, with 7 bases matching TRBD1. CDR3 length equals 12 residues. Germline trimming cut 5 bases from V and 9 bases from J; bases unmatched to any gene: 7. The germline gives CDR1 SGHRS, CDR2 YFSETQ.